This T cell receptor (beta chain) came from a study of radiotherapy plus CTLA-4 blockade in lung cancer. Background on the study: The study recorded objective responses in roughly a sixth of patients and disease control in approximately 29%. Study-wide results and caveats: Clones derived from tumor TCRs expanded in blood after radiotherapy plus ipilimumab. Dynamics of early blood T cell clones, together with interferon-beta, were reportedly the best predictors of response.

The method was immunoSEQ multiplex PCR; TCRdb's version includes in-frame clones alone and lacks a portion of them. The table records about 77,000 clones, roughly four fifths of them present only once. The CDR3 is made up of 15 amino acids. V trimming: 2 bases; J trimming: 1 base; junction bases outside the gene matches: 6. CDR1 is SQVTM and CDR2 is ANQGSEA in the germline V gene. With regard to this clone: Its antigen is not identified.

Sequencing was performed on peripheral blood, taken from a patient treated with radiotherapy plus ipilimumab. This receptor was taken from a human donor with non-small cell lung cancer whose response to radiotherapy plus ipilimumab could not be evaluated. V usage is TRBV29-1 and J usage is TRBJ1-1, with 8 bases aligning to TRBD1. The DNA of the CDR3 is TGCAGCGTTGAAAGGTTTGGACAGGGGAACACTGAAGCTTTCTTT. Translated, it gives CSVERFGQGNTEAFF.